The subject of this entry is one TCR beta chain. This clone may be a read error of a much larger clone one base away. These data originate in a study of blood T cells in healthy people across ages. Alongside a J-beta primer mix, a sample-barcoded 5' primer served in a second PCR lasting roughly 7 to 12 cycles. From the 5' RACE reads, TCRdb called clonotypes with MiXCR, one entry per CDR3 protein. The table includes hundreds of thousands of distinct CDR3 sequences, less than 40% detected once. This receptor was taken from a woman of 80 years or more in good health. Sequencing used blood.

CDR3 nucleotide sequence: TGTGCCAGCAGTTTTAGGTACGACACTGATGCTTTCTTT. This encodes CASSFRYDTDAFF. The rearrangement uses TRBV12-3 or TRBV12-4 and TRBJ1-1; D not resolved. This CDR3 has 13 residues.